The source of this T cell receptor beta chain is a study of neurological immune-mediated disorders. TCRdb reprocessed the 5' RACE reads via MiXCR and lists one record per CDR3 protein. This sample has 39,000 or so distinct CDR3 sequences, with around 2.5% found just once. This CDR3 is built from 15 residues. Germline lookup yields CDR1 LGHDT and CDR2 YNNKEL (reference sequence). With 6 bases removed from V and 0 bases from J, the gap between germline ends came to 13 bases. This clonotype showed up many times. The chain recombines TRBV3-1 with TRBJ2-3; weak D call: TRBD2 (6 bases). The TCR sequence derives from a man younger than 45 with multiple sclerosis. The material sequenced was PBMCs. The CDR3 region has the DNA TGTGCCAGCAGTCCTACCGGGACTAGCACAGATACGCAGTATTTT. Translating it yields CASSPTGTSTDTQYF.